Listed here are 13 T cell receptor beta chains from one sample, sequenced in a study of T cell clonotyping in hematopoietic cell transplantation (dated by TCRdb to 2020 to 2023). Receptors were amplified or captured by the immunoSEQ multiplex PCR assay. TCRdb's version of the immuneACCESS table is confined to in-frame rearrangements and falls short of the full clone set. An unresolved V gene accounts for under half of the shortfall where checked; the remainder is of unknown origin. The sample table records 15,000 to 20,000 clones; roughly 84% of these occur just once. The top ten hold roughly 15% of the sample. The material sequenced was peripheral blood mononuclear cells. The source of these receptors is a man in his 60s in good health. Some clones in this sample may be carry-over from other donors' samples.

The V and J genes are TRBV5-1 and TRBJ1-4; D is possibly TRBD1 (5 bases). The V gene's germline CDR1 is SGHRS and CDR2 YFSETQ. The CDR3 consists of 14 residues. Trimming cost V 0 bases and J 8 bases, with 11 bases left between them. The CDR3 bases are TGCGCCAGCAGCTTGGCGGGGCAGTTCGAAAAACTGTTTTTT. Protein sequence: CASSLAGQFEKLFF.

This chain links TRBV5-6 with TRBJ2-7; weak D call: TRBD1 (7 bases). This CDR3 has 11 residues. Germline CDR1 reads SGHDT; CDR2 reads YYEEEE. This CDR3 reads CASSLGGDREV. For the CDR3, the DNA is TGTGCCAGCAGCTTGGGGGGGGACAGAGAAGTC.

The chain uses TRBV7-9 and TRBJ2-1; D remains ambiguous. V was pared by 1 base and J by 8 bases, with 6 bases between. This CDR3 is 12 amino acids long. Germline loops: CDR1 SEHNR, CDR2 FQNEAQ (reference sequence). The CDR3 loop is CASSLEVDEQFF. The CDR3 DNA reads as TGTGCCAGCAGCTTAGAAGTGGATGAGCAGTTCTTC.

Details on this clone: Relative to the germline gene, one junction end is altered; a read error may explain this. This chain joins TRBV9 and TRBJ2-2, with D possibly called TRBD1 or TRBD2 (5 bases each). The CDR3 length is 14 residues. CDR1 and CDR2 (germline): SGDLS, YYNGEE. For the CDR3, the DNA is TGTGCCAGCAGCGTAGAAAGGGGCACCGGGGAGCCGTTTTTT. Translation gives CASSVERGTGEPFF.

V is TRBV7-8 and J is TRBJ1-1; tentative D call: TRBD1 (6 bases). CDR3 length: 16 amino acids. From germline, CDR1 is SGHVS and CDR2 FQNEAQ. Trimming cost V 5 bases and J 0 bases, with 16 bases left between them. DNA of the CDR3: TGTGCCAGCAGCCTTACCGGGACACAAATGAACACTGAAGCTTTCTTT. Protein sequence: CASSLTGTQMNTEAFF.

The chain carries TRBV6-1 and TRBJ1-5, with D uncertain. Germline CDR1 MNHNS, CDR2 SASEGT. Trimming left V 1 base short and J 2 bases short, with 12 bases between. The CDR3 runs to 16 residues. This chain's CDR3 is CASSEDSWGGNQPQHF. DNA for the CDR3: TGTGCCAGCAGTGAAGACTCTTGGGGAGGCAATCAGCCCCAGCATTTT.

The chain combines TRBV7-2 with TRBJ1-5; D is possibly TRBD1 (5 bases). Per germline, CDR1 SGHTA and CDR2 FQGNSA. The V gene lost 1 base and the J gene lost 4 bases, with 11 bases spanning the gap. The CDR3 consists of 15 residues. The CDR3, as DNA: TGTGCCAGCAGCTTAGTACACAGGCAAAATCAGCCCCAGCATTTT. This gives the protein CASSLVHRQNQPQHF.

This chain joins TRBV28 and TRBJ1-2; the D gene is possibly TRBD1 (6 bases). The CDR3 covers 15 residues. Germline CDR1 MDHEN, CDR2 SYDVKM. Deletions cut 0 bases from V and 6 bases from J, with 14 bases between. CDR3 sequence reads: CASSLWQGRDHGYTF. The CDR3 nucleotides read TGTGCCAGCAGTTTATGGCAGGGGCGAGATCATGGCTACACCTTC.

This rearrangement joins TRBV10-3 to TRBJ1-2; TRBD1 agrees at 8 bases. Germline assignment: CDR1 ENHRY and CDR2 SYGVKD. The J segment lost 0 bases and the V segment lost 2 bases, leaving 5 bases of the junction unmatched. This CDR3 is 16 amino acids long. CDR3 loop: CAISENTGGTNYGYTF. The CDR3 nucleotides are TGTGCCATCAGTGAGAACACAGGGGGAACTAACTATGGCTACACCTTC.

The chain recombines TRBV29-1 with TRBJ1-1; D is undetermined. Germline V CDR1 and CDR2: SQVTM, ANQGSEA. V lost 7 bases, J lost 1 base, and 13 bases lay in between. The CDR3 loop spans 13 amino acids. CDR3 amino acids: CSGLGPTNTEAFF. In DNA form, the CDR3 reads TGCAGCGGCTTGGGCCCCACGAACACTGAAGCTTTCTTT.

The rearrangement uses TRBV7-2 and TRBJ1-2; D possibly corresponds to TRBD1 (6 bases). Between the trimmed V and J ends, which lost 5 bases and 0 bases, there was a span of 13 bases. The CDR3 runs to 15 residues. The germline V gene encodes CDR1 SGHTA and CDR2 FQGNSA. The CDR3 is CASSLMGASNYGYTF. The CDR3 DNA reads TGTGCCAGCAGCCTCATGGGGGCCTCTAACTATGGCTACACCTTC. The full variable domain, completed using reference TRBV7-2 and TRBJ1-2, is GAGVSQSPSNKVTEKGKDVELRCDPISGHTALYWYRQSLGQGLEFLIYFQGNSAPDKSGLPSDRFSAERTGGSVSTLTIQRTQQEDSAVYLCASSLMGASNYGYTFGSGTRLTVV.

This clone is medium-sized within its sample. The V gene is TRBV28, the J gene TRBJ1-5; D ambiguous. Germline V lookup: CDR1 MDHEN, CDR2 SYDVKM. This CDR3 comprises 15 residues. V lost 3 bases and J 0 bases, leaving 9 bases between the germline ends. This CDR3 is CASSFPEDSNQPQHF. CDR3 DNA: TGTGCCAGCAGTTTTCCCGAGGATAGCAATCAGCCCCAGCATTTT.

The chain carries TRBV6-5 and TRBJ1-5; D perhaps matches TRBD1 (6 bases). V was clipped by 0 bases and J by 5 bases, with 14 bases between them. Per germline, CDR1 MNHEY and CDR2 SVGAGI. The CDR3 spans 16 residues. The CDR3 bases are TGTGCCAGCAGTTACTCGAACACAGGGATAGATCAGCCCCAGCATTTT. Protein: CASSYSNTGIDQPQHF.